This entry lists 5 T cell receptor beta chains sequenced from one sample in a study of shared clonotypes between healthy human individuals. TCRdb keeps only in-frame clones here, not all; method: immunoSEQ multiplex PCR. The repertoire holds about 2 million clones, with around 95% as singletons. The sequenced material came from naive CD4+ T cells sorted from blood. Subset indicated: CD45RA+ positively selected. All receptors come from a man between 18 and 35 years old in good health.

In this sample, this clone turned up once. This chain joins TRBV30 and TRBJ1-6; the D gene is possibly TRBD1 (6 bases). The germline gives CDR1 GTSNPN, CDR2 SVGIG (reference sequence). Trimming removed 1 base at V and 7 bases at J, with 14 bases between. The CDR3 spans 15 residues. The CDR3 spells CAWSGRAGGNSPLHF. The CDR3 bases are TGTGCCTGGAGTGGTCGTGCGGGGGGCAATTCACCCCTCCACTTT. Full variable domain (remainder filled in from reference TRBV30 and TRBJ1-6): SQTIHQWPATLVQPVGSPLSLECTVEGTSNPNLYWYRQAAGRGLQLLFYSVGIGQISSEVPQNLSASRPQDRQFILSSKKLLLSDSGFYLCAWSGRAGGNSPLHFGNGTRLTVT.

This sequence joins TRBV9 and TRBJ2-1; 8 bases match TRBD2. The CDR3 is 17 amino acids. CDR1 is SGDLS and CDR2 is YYNGEE in the germline V gene. The trim removed 0 bases at V and 0 bases at J, leaving 5 bases unmatched. The CDR3 DNA follows: TGTGCCAGCAGCGTAGCGGGGGGGCGGAGCTCCTACAATGAGCAGTTCTTC. Translation: CASSVAGGRSSYNEQFF.

The chain carries TRBV7-9 and TRBJ1-2, with D possibly being TRBD1 (6 bases). CDR3 length: 17 residues. Germline V gene sequence: CDR1 SEHNR, CDR2 FQNEAQ (reference sequence). Deletions cut 1 base from V and 0 bases from J, with 15 bases between. The CDR3 nucleotides read TGTGCCAGCAGCTTAGTAGGGGGGAAGGGCGCTAACTATGGCTACACCTTC. It is translated as CASSLVGGKGANYGYTF. Complete variable domain (other parts from reference TRBV7-9 and TRBJ1-2): DTGVSQNPRHKITKRGQNVTFRCDPISEHNRLYWYRQTLGQGPEFLTYFQNEAQLEKSRLLSDRFSAERPKGSFSTLEIQRTEQGDSAMYLCASSLVGGKGANYGYTFGSGTRLTVV.

The chain has TRBV6-6 and TRBJ1-1, with D uncertain. From germline, CDR1 is MNHNY and CDR2 SVGAGI (reference sequence). V dropped 2 bases and J dropped 0 bases, with 7 bases sitting between them. The CDR3 contains 14 residues. CDR3 region: CASSYLEMNTEAFF. The CDR3, as DNA: TGTGCCAGCAGTTACCTAGAGATGAACACTGAAGCTTTCTTT.

J is TRBJ2-1 and V is TRBV6-5, with D tentatively TRBD1 or TRBD2 (7 bases each). The CDR3 runs 16 residues. CDR1 is MNHEY, CDR2 SVGAGI, per germline. V was cut by 0 bases and J by 9 bases, with 18 bases left in between. The CDR3 loop is CASSYSIRGEGSEQFF. As DNA, the CDR3 is TGTGCCAGCAGTTACTCAATCAGGGGGGAGGGGAGTGAGCAGTTCTTC.